The 9 T cell receptor beta chains in this list originate from one sample, sequenced in a study of identical twins. Each CDR3 protein gets one entry after TCRdb re-called the 5' RACE reads with MiXCR. The sample has 500,000 to 600,000 distinct CDR3 sequences, roughly a fifth seen once. These same records also appear under a second study, on T cells expressing NK-cell markers.

The sample was CD4+ T cells sorted from blood. Receptor source: a woman under 30 in good health.

The chain links TRBV7-3 to TRBJ1-1, with TRBD1 matching over 7 bases. The CDR3 length is 13 residues. J lost 13 bases, V lost 1 base, and 9 bases had no gene match. Germline CDR1 SGHTA, CDR2 FQGTGA. CDR3 DNA: TGTGCCAGCAGCTTAATGTGGGACAGCGAAAGTTTCTTT. Residues: CASSLMWDSESFF.

This clonotype was seen at least ten times. The rearrangement links TRBV20-1 to TRBJ1-6, with D uncertain. Germline V CDR1 and CDR2: DFQATT, SNEGSKA (reference sequence). This CDR3 is 13 amino acids long. V lost 3 bases and J 7 bases, leaving 10 bases between the germline ends. The CDR3 bases are TGCAGTGCTAGTAATCCGGGGAATTCACCCCTCCACTTT. Its protein is CSASNPGNSPLHF.

This chain uses TRBV15 with TRBJ2-3; D is possibly TRBD2 (5 bases). This CDR3 spans 14 amino acids. V was trimmed by 1 base and J by 6 bases, leaving 11 bases between them. From germline, CDR1 is LNHNV and CDR2 YYDKDF (reference sequence). The CDR3 DNA reads as TGTGCCACCAGCAGAGGGGTCCAGCGGGATACGCAGTATTTT. It codes for CATSRGVQRDTQYF.

This clonotype was detected many times. The V gene is TRBV9, the J gene TRBJ2-1; 7 nucleotides line up with TRBD1. The CDR3 consists of 14 residues. From germline, CDR1 is SGDLS and CDR2 YYNGEE. Germline trimming cut 4 bases from V and 10 bases from J; bases unmatched to any gene: 11. The CDR3 loop is CASSPKRQGREQFF. In DNA, the CDR3 is TGTGCCAGCAGCCCCAAACGACAGGGACGCGAGCAGTTCTTC.

The chain carries TRBV2 and TRBJ1-5; D is possibly TRBD1 (5 bases). V was shortened by 6 bases and J by 6 bases, with 18 bases between the two germline ends. Germline CDR1 is SNHLY and CDR2 is FYNNEI. The CDR3 length is 15 residues. CDR3 in amino acids: CASRKGTGKFQPQHF. The CDR3 DNA sequence: TGTGCCAGCAGAAAAGGGACTGGAAAATTTCAGCCCCAGCATTTT.

This clonotype appeared many times. Here the CDR3 reads CASSLEWTSDEQYF. The CDR3 nucleotides read TGCGCCAGCAGCTTGGAGTGGACTAGCGACGAGCAGTACTTC. The rearrangement uses TRBV5-1 and TRBJ2-7, with TRBD2 identical over 9 bases. Losses at the gene ends were 0 bases for V and 5 bases for J; bases not matched to a gene: 3. The CDR3 runs to 14 residues. CDR1 is SGHRS, CDR2 YFSETQ, per germline.

The chain couples TRBV9 to TRBJ2-3, with 10 nucleotides matching TRBD2. J gave up 3 bases and V 4 bases, and 8 bases lay outside the gene matches. Germline V gives CDR1 SGDLS, CDR2 YYNGEE. The CDR3 consists of 16 residues. CDR3 DNA: TGTGCCAGCAGCCTCAGTAGCGGGGGGCGGACAGATACGCAGTATTTT. It specifies CASSLSSGGRTDTQYF.

This clonotype was picked up a small number of times. This chain joins TRBV12-3 or TRBV12-4 and TRBJ1-1; D possibly corresponds to TRBD1 (6 bases). The CDR3 sequence is 12 residues long. Trimming cost V 3 bases and J 4 bases, with 6 bases left between them. CDR3 sequence: CASSLGATEAFF. CDR3 nucleotide sequence: TGTGCCAGCAGTTTGGGGGCCACTGAAGCTTTCTTT.

This clonotype turned up a few times. The J gene is TRBJ2-7, the V gene TRBV6-4; D might be TRBD2 (5 bases). This CDR3 is built from 15 residues. Germline V gene data show CDR1 as MRHNA and CDR2 as SNTAGT. The germline V and J ends were trimmed by 8 bases and 7 bases, with 24 bases remaining between them. The CDR3 DNA reads as TGTGCCAGCGGCCCACAACGGGATACTTCTGAAGAGCAGTACTTC. This sequence encodes CASGPQRDTSEEQYF.